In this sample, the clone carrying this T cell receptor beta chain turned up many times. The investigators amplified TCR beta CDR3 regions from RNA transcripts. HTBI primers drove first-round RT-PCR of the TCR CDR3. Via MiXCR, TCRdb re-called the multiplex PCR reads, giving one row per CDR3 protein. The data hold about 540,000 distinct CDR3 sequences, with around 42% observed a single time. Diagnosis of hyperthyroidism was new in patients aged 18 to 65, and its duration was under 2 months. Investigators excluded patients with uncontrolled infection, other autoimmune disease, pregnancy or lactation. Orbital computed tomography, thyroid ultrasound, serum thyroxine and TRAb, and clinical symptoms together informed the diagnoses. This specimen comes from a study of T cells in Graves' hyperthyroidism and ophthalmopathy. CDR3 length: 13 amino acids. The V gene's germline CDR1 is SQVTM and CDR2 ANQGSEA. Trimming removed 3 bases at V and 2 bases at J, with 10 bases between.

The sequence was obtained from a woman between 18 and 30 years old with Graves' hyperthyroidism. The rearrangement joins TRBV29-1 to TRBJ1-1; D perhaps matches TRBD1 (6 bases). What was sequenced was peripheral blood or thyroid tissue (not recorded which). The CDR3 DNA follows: TGCAGCGTTGAGGGAGGGGGTAACACTGAAGCTTTCTTT. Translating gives CSVEGGGNTEAFF.